These 25 T cell receptor beta chains came from one sample sequenced in a study of response to subunit inactivated influenza vaccine. TCRdb re-derived calls from the RT-PCR reads in MiXCR, one entry per CDR3 protein. The table shows 500,000 to 600,000 distinct CDR3 sequences, with around 10% occurring only once. The sample was also linked to a second study, of T cells expressing NK-cell markers. From that report: Making the TCR beta cDNA relied on 5'RACE template switching with UMIs.

The starting material was PBMCs from blood, obtained on the day of vaccination. The receptors here all came from a man aged 45-65 years who received an inactivated influenza vaccine.

The sample holds a few counts of this clonotype. This chain links TRBV6-1 with TRBJ2-1; TRBD2 matches 9 bases. The CDR3 has 16 residues. The V gene's germline CDR1 is MNHNS and CDR2 SASEGT. V lost 6 bases and J lost 7; bases outside the gene matches: 13. DNA for the CDR3: TGTGCCAGCAGCAGACTAGCGGCCCACTACCAAAATGAGCAGTTCTTC. Encoded protein: CASSRLAAHYQNEQFF.

The chain uses TRBV7-2 and TRBJ2-3; 8 positions match TRBD1. This CDR3 has 16 residues. Losses at the gene ends were 1 base for V and 5 bases for J; bases not matched to a gene: 8. CDR1 and CDR2 from the germline V gene are SGHTA and FQGNSA. The DNA for the CDR3 is TGTGCCAGCAGCTTAGTGTTGGCAGGGGGCTTAGATACGCAGTATTTT. Residues: CASSLVLAGGLDTQYF.

The chain has TRBV20-1 and TRBJ2-1; a weak D match, TRBD2 (6 bases). Between the trimmed V and J ends, which lost 4 bases and 8 bases, there was a span of 21 bases. Germline CDR1 is DFQATT and CDR2 is SNEGSKA (reference sequence). The CDR3 is made up of 15 amino acids. This CDR3 is CSANPGTRKGDEQFF. Here the CDR3 DNA reads TGCAGTGCTAATCCCGGGACTCGGAAGGGCGATGAGCAGTTCTTC.

The chain joins TRBV14 to TRBJ2-1; D is perhaps TRBD1 (5 bases). V gave up 0 bases and J gave up 15 bases, with 18 bases separating them. Germline V lookup: CDR1 SGHDN, CDR2 FVKESK. The CDR3 has 14 residues. CDR3 in DNA: TGTGCCAGCAGCCAAGATCAGGGCGGAGTTACAGTGTTCTTC. This encodes CASSQDQGGVTVFF.

This clonotype was observed a handful of times. The chain uses TRBV5-1 and TRBJ2-7; 9 bases agree with TRBD2. V lost 3 bases and J lost 2; bases outside the gene matches: 6. CDR1 and CDR2 (germline): SGHRS, YFSETQ. The CDR3 spans 15 residues. CDR3 sequence: CASSSTGLAPYEQYF. CDR3 bases: TGCGCCAGCAGCTCAACGGGACTAGCTCCCTACGAGCAGTACTTC.

This chain links TRBV15 with TRBJ2-7; 9 bases align to TRBD2. Germline loops: CDR1 LNHNV, CDR2 YYDKDF (reference sequence). The length of the CDR3 is 16 residues. The V gene end was trimmed by 0 bases and the J gene end by 7 bases; junction bases not matched to a gene: 10. DNA of the CDR3: TGTGCCACCAGCAGAGATAGGCTAGCGGGATCGGGAGAGCAGTACTTC. This codes for CATSRDRLAGSGEQYF.

This clonotype was counted between two and nine times. The J gene is TRBJ2-7, the V gene TRBV15; D unresolved. Germline V gives CDR1 LNHNV, CDR2 YYDKDF (reference sequence). V lost 0 bases and J lost 0, with 6 bases in between. This CDR3 contains 14 residues. CDR3 amino acids: CATSRDVGSYEQYF. Here the CDR3 DNA reads TGTGCCACCAGCAGAGACGTGGGCTCCTACGAGCAGTACTTC.

CDR3: CASSGNRVTGELFF. CDR3 DNA: TGTGCCAGCAGCGGAAACAGGGTCACCGGGGAGCTGTTTTTT. The chain joins TRBV7-9 to TRBJ2-2; possible D gene TRBD1, 6 bases. Trimming cost V 5 bases and J 4 bases, with 11 bases left between them. CDR3 length equals 14 residues. Per germline, CDR1 SEHNR and CDR2 FQNEAQ (reference sequence).

There are a few counts of this clonotype. The genes are TRBV28 and TRBJ2-5, with D tentatively TRBD2 (5 bases). Deletions cut 2 bases from V and 2 bases from J, with 9 bases between. This CDR3 contains 14 residues. Germline assignment: CDR1 MDHEN and CDR2 SYDVKM. The CDR3 nucleotides are TGTGCCAGCAGTTTACTGGACTCACAAGAGACCCAGTACTTC. This translates into CASSLLDSQETQYF.

This clonotype was seen ten or more times. CDR3 bases: TGCGCCAGCGGGGTGACAGGGGGCTTAAAGTTCTCAGATACGCAGTATTTT. Protein: CASGVTGGLKFSDTQYF. The rearrangement uses TRBV10-2 and TRBJ2-3, with 10 bases lining up with TRBD1. There are 17 residues in the CDR3. V gave up 8 bases and J gave up 4 bases; unmatched junction bases: 15. Per germline, CDR1 WSHSY and CDR2 SAAADI.

This clonotype was counted ten times or more. V is TRBV12-3 or TRBV12-4 and J is TRBJ2-3; 8 bases align to TRBD1. The length of the CDR3 is 13 residues. The junction had 6 bases not matched to a gene; V was cut back by 10 bases and J by 3 bases. The CDR3 DNA follows: TGTGCCACTCGGACAGGGATGACAGATACGCAGTATTTT. It codes for CATRTGMTDTQYF.

This sequence joins TRBV18 and TRBJ2-1; 7 bases map to TRBD2. The V gene's germline CDR1 is KGHSH and CDR2 LQKENI. The CDR3 has 17 residues. The V gene end was trimmed by 0 bases and the J gene end by 0 bases; junction bases not matched to a gene: 5. The CDR3 nucleotides are TGTGCCAGCTCACCACCGGTATCGGGAGGCTCCTACAATGAGCAGTTCTTC. Translated: CASSPPVSGGSYNEQFF.

This clonotype has a handful of counts. The V and J genes are TRBV29-1 and TRBJ2-7; D gene unclear. The CDR3 length is 11 residues. With 3 bases removed from V and 4 bases from J, the gap between germline ends came to 7 bases. Germline V gene lookup returns CDR1 SQVTM and CDR2 ANQGSEA. The CDR3 loop is CSVEVGYEQYF. The CDR3 bases are TGCAGCGTTGAGGTGGGTTACGAGCAGTACTTC.

This clonotype was detected a few times. The chain recombines TRBV9 with TRBJ2-3; 8 bases match TRBD1. The CDR3 runs to 16 residues. Trimming took 3 bases from V and 4 from J; bases not matched to a gene: 10. CDR1 is SGDLS, CDR2 YYNGEE, per germline. CDR3 coding DNA: TGTGCCAGCAGCGCCCTGACAGGGGAAGGCTCAGATACGCAGTATTTT. Translation: CASSALTGEGSDTQYF. Together with reference TRBV9 and TRBJ2-3, the CDR3 gives the full variable domain: DSGVTQTPKHLITATGQRVTLRCSPRSGDLSVYWYQQSLDQGLQFLIQYYNGEERAKGNILERFSAQQFPDLHSELNLSSLELGDSALYFCASSALTGEGSDTQYFGPGTRLTVL.

This clonotype was counted only a few times. The chain combines TRBV6-2 or TRBV6-3 with TRBJ1-1; perhaps TRBD1 as D (6 bases). This CDR3 is 14 amino acids long. The germline V gene encodes CDR1 MNHEY and CDR2 SVGEGT. V lost 6 bases and J lost 0, with 11 bases in between. CDR3 in amino acids: CASRPGQVNTEAFF. CDR3 coding DNA: TGTGCCAGCAGACCGGGACAAGTGAACACTGAAGCTTTCTTT.

The J gene is TRBJ2-3, the V gene TRBV10-3, with TRBD1 as a possible D gene (7 bases). The CDR3 has 14 amino acids. CDR1 and CDR2 from the germline V gene are ENHRY and SYGVKD. V gave up 10 bases and J gave up 5 bases, with 19 bases separating them. CDR3 sequence (DNA): TGTGCCACGCGACAGGGCCGGGAGAGAGATACGCAGTATTTT. Residues: CATRQGRERDTQYF.

This clonotype was seen many times. The V gene is TRBV4-1, the J gene TRBJ1-5; D is unresolved. The CDR3 consists of 13 residues. Germline CDR1 reads MGHRA; CDR2 reads YSYEKL. The V gene lost 0 bases and the J gene lost 5 bases, with 5 bases spanning the gap. DNA for the CDR3: TGCGCCAGCAGCCAAGAAGGACATCAGCCCCAGCATTTT. The encoded protein is CASSQEGHQPQHF.

The V call is TRBV5-6, the J call TRBJ2-5; 7 bases line up with TRBD1. The junction had 4 bases not matched to a gene; V was cut back by 3 bases and J by 2 bases. CDR1 and CDR2 from the germline V gene are SGHDT and YYEEEE. CDR3 length equals 14 residues. DNA for the CDR3: TGTGCCAGCAGCTCGACAGGGACGCAAGAGACCCAGTACTTC. Translating it yields CASSSTGTQETQYF.

The chain combines TRBV7-2 with TRBJ2-5; TRBD2 matches 8 bases. V trimming: 1 base; J trimming: 5 bases; junction bases outside the gene matches: 9. The length of the CDR3 is 16 residues. CDR1 is SGHTA and CDR2 is FQGNSA in the germline V gene. The CDR3 loop is CASSLGARGGRETQYF. The CDR3 DNA follows: TGTGCCAGCAGCTTAGGAGCTCGGGGGGGCAGGGAGACCCAGTACTTC.

The chain uses TRBV27 and TRBJ2-1; 12 nucleotides line up with TRBD1. The germline V gene has CDR1 MNHEY and CDR2 SMNVEV (reference sequence). This CDR3 is built from 16 residues. V dropped 1 base and J dropped 9; count of bases not matched to a gene: 7. CDR3: CASSLLRGQGASEQFF. The CDR3 coding sequence is TGTGCCAGCAGTTTATTACGGGGACAGGGGGCAAGTGAGCAGTTCTTC.

The genes are TRBV10-3 and TRBJ2-7; tentatively, D is TRBD1 (5 bases). The ends were cut back, 3 bases at V and 2 bases at J, with 11 bases in the middle. This CDR3 has 14 residues. The germline gives CDR1 ENHRY, CDR2 SYGVKD. CDR3 DNA sequence: TGTGCCATCAGTGAAAACAGGCCCCCCTACGAGCAGTACTTC. It translates to CAISENRPPYEQYF.

Worth noting for this clonotype: The junction departs from the called germline gene at one end, perhaps through a read error. The chain joins TRBV29-1 to TRBJ2-2; 12 bases match TRBD2. Looked up from germline, CDR1 is SQVTM and CDR2 is ANQGSEA. The CDR3 is 16 residues long. Here the CDR3 reads CSVATSGGLNTGERFF. In DNA, the CDR3 is TGCAGCGTTGCTACTAGCGGGGGGCTAAACACCGGGGAGCGGTTTTTT.

The chain combines TRBV15 with TRBJ2-1, with TRBD1 identical over 8 bases. V trimming: 1 base; J trimming: 7 bases; junction bases outside the gene matches: 6. The CDR3 sequence is 15 residues long. CDR1 LNHNV and CDR2 YYDKDF come from the germline V gene (reference sequence). CDR3: CATSRVSDRANEQFF. The CDR3 nucleotides read TGTGCCACCAGCAGAGTTTCGGACAGGGCAAATGAGCAGTTCTTC.

A few counts support this clonotype. The J gene is TRBJ1-5, the V gene TRBV7-2; possibly TRBD1 for D (5 bases). Germline V gene sequence: CDR1 SGHTA, CDR2 FQGNSA. The V gene lost 0 bases and the J gene lost 6 bases, with 9 bases spanning the gap. CDR3 length equals 14 residues. The CDR3 DNA reads TGTGCCAGCAGCTTAGCTGGGGGAAGTCAGCCCCAGCATTTT. Translating it yields CASSLAGGSQPQHF.

This clonotype was found many times. The CDR3 sequence is CASSLSSAPYNEQFF. For the CDR3, the DNA is TGTGCCAGCAGTTTATCGTCAGCCCCCTACAATGAGCAGTTCTTC. The rearrangement joins TRBV27 to TRBJ2-1, with D uncertain. Trimming removed 0 bases at V and 2 bases at J, with 8 bases between. Germline V gene sequence: CDR1 MNHEY, CDR2 SMNVEV (reference sequence). This CDR3 has 15 amino acids.